This T cell receptor (beta chain) is drawn from a study of control samples from healthy donors and cancer patients. The assay was immunoSEQ multiplex PCR, and TCRdb's table has in-frame clones only and misses some. The table includes some 45,000 clones, approximately 87% detected once. The sequenced sample consisted of blood. The TCR originated in a man between 60 and 70 years old in good health.

The CDR3 reads CASSLNRLGVEQYF. The CDR3 DNA reads TGTGCCAGCAGCCTGAACAGGCTGGGCGTAGAGCAGTACTTC. V usage is TRBV28 and J usage is TRBJ2-7, with D possibly matching TRBD1 (5 bases). In germline, CDR1 is MDHEN, CDR2 SYDVKM. CDR3 length: 14 amino acids. The V end was cut by 6 bases, the J end by 7 bases, with 19 bases between. The full variable domain, its missing parts supplied by reference TRBV28 and TRBJ2-7, is DVKVTQSSRYLVKRTGEKVFLECVQDMDHENMFWYRQDPGLGLRLIYFSYDVKMKEKGDIPEGYSVSREKKERFSLILESASTNQTSMYLCASSLNRLGVEQYFGPGTRLTVT.